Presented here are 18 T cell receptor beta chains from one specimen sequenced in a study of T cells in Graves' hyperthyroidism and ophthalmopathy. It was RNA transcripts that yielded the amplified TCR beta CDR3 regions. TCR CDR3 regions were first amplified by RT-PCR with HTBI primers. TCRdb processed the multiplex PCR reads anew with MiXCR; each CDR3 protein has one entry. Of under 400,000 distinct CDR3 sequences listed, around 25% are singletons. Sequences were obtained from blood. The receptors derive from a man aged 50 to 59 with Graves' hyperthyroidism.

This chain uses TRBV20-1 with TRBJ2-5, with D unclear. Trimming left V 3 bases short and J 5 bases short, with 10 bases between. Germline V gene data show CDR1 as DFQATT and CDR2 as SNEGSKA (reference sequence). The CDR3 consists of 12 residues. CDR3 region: CSASLGVETQYF. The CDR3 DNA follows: TGCAGTGCTAGCCTTGGTGTGGAGACCCAGTACTTC.

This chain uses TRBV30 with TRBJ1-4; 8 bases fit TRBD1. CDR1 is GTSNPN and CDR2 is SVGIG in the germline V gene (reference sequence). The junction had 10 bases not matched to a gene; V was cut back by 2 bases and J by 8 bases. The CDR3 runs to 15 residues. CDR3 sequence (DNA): TGTGCCTGGAGTCCCTCGGACAGGGAGTACGAAAAACTGTTTTTT. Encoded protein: CAWSPSDREYEKLFF.

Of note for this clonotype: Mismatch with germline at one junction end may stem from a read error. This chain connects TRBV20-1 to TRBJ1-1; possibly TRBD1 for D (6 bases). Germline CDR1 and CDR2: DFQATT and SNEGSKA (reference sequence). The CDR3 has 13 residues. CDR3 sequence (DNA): TGCAGTGCCGTCTTCCAGGGGAACACTGAAGCTCTCTTT. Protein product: CSAVFQGNTEALF.

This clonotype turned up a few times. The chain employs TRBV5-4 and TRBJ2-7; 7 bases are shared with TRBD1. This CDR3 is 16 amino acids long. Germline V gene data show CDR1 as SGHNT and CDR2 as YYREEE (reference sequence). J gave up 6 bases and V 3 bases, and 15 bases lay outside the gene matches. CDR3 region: CASSWGTALSGSEQYF. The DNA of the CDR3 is TGTGCCAGCAGCTGGGGGACAGCCCTGTCAGGATCCGAGCAGTACTTC.

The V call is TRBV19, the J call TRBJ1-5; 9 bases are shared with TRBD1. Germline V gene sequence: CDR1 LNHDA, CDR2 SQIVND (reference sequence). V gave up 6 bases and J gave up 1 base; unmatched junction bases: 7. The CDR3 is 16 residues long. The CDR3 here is CASSLLQGASNQPQHF. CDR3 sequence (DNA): TGTGCCAGTAGCCTTCTACAGGGGGCGAGCAATCAGCCCCAGCATTTT.

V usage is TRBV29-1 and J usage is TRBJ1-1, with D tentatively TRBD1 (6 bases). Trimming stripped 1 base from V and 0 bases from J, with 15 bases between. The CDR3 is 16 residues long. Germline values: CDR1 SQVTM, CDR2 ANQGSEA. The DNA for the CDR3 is TGCAGCGTTGAAGGAGGGGGGGTCGGACTGAACACTGAAGCTTTCTTT. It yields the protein CSVEGGGVGLNTEAFF. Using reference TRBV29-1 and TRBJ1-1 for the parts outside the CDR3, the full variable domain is SAVISQKPSRDICQRGTSLTIQCQVDSQVTMMFWYRQQPGQSLTLIATANQGSEATYESGFVIDKFPISRPNLTFSTLTVSNMSPEDSSIYLCSVEGGGVGLNTEAFFGQGTRLTVV.

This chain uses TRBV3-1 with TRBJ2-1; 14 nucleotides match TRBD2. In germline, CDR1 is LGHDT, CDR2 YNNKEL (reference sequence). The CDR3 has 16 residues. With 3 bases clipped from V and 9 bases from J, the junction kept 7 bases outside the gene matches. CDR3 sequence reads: CASSQGTSGSLSEQFF. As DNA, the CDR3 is TGTGCCAGCAGCCAGGGGACTAGCGGGAGTTTGAGTGAGCAGTTCTTC.

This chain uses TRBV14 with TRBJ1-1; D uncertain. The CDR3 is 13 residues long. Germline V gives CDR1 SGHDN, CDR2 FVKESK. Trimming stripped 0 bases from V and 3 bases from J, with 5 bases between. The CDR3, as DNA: TGTGCCAGCAGCCAAGATCTCTACACTGAAGCTTTCTTT. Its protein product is CASSQDLYTEAFF.

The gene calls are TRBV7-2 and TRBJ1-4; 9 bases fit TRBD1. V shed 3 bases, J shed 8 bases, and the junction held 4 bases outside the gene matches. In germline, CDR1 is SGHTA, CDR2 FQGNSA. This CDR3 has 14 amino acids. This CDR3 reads CASSFGTGTEKLFF. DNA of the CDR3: TGTGCCAGCAGCTTCGGGACAGGGACCGAAAAACTGTTTTTT.

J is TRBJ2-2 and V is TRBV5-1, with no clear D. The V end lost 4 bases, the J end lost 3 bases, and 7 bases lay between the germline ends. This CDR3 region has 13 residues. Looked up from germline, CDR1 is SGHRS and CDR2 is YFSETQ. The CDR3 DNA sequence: TGCGCCAGCAGCAACGCATACACCGGGGAGCTGTTTTTT. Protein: CASSNAYTGELFF.

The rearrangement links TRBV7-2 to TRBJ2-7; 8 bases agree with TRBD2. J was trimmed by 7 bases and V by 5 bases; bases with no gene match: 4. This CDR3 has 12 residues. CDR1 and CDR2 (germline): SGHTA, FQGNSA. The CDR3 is CASSLPGGEQYF. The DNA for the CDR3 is TGTGCCAGCAGCCTCCCGGGGGGGGAGCAGTACTTC.

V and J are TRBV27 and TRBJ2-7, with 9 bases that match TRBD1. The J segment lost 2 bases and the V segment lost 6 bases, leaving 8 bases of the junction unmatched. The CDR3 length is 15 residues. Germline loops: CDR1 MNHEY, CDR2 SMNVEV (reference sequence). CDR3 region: CASRSPGTGTYEQYF. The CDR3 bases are TGTGCCAGCAGATCCCCCGGGACAGGGACCTACGAGCAGTACTTC.

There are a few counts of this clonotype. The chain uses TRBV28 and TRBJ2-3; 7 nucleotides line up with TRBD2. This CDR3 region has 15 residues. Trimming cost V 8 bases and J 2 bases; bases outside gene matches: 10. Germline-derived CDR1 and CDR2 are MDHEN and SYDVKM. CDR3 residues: CASGQAGVVTDTQYF. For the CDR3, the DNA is TGTGCCAGCGGGCAGGCGGGAGTTGTCACAGATACGCAGTATTTT.

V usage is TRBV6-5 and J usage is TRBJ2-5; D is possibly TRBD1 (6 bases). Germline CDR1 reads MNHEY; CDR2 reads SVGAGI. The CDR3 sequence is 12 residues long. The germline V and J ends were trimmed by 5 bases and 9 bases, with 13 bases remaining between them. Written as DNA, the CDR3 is TGTGCCAGCAGTGACAGGCTCCGTCCCCAGTACTTC. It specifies CASSDRLRPQYF.

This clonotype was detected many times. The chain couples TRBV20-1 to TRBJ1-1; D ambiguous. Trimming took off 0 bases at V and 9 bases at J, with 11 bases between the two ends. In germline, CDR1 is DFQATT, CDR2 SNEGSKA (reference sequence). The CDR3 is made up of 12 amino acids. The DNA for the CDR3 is TGCAGTGCTAGAGAACTCAGTTGGAAAGCTTTCTTT. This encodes CSARELSWKAFF.

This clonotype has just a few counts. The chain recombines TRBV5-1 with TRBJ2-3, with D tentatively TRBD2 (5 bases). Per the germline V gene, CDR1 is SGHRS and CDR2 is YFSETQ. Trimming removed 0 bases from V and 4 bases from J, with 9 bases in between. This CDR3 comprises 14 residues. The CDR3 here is CASSLARAADTQYF. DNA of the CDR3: TGCGCCAGCAGCTTGGCCAGAGCGGCAGATACGCAGTATTTT. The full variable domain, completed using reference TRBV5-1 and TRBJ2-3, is KAGVTQTPRYLIKTRGQQVTLSCSPISGHRSVSWYQQTPGQGLQFLFEYFSETQRNKGNFPGRFSGRQFSNSRSEMNVSTLELGDSALYLCASSLARAADTQYFGPGTRLTVL.

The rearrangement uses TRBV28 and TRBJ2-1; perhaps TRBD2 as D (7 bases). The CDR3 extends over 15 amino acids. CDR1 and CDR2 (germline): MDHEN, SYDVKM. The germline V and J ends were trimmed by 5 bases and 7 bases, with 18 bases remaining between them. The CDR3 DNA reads TGTGCCAGCAGTCTTTGGGGGGGGGGCGGAAATGAGCAGTTCTTC. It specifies CASSLWGGGGNEQFF. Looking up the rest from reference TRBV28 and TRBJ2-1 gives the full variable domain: DVKVTQSSRYLVKRTGEKVFLECVQDMDHENMFWYRQDPGLGLRLIYFSYDVKMKEKGDIPEGYSVSREKKERFSLILESASTNQTSMYLCASSLWGGGGNEQFFGPGTRLTVL.

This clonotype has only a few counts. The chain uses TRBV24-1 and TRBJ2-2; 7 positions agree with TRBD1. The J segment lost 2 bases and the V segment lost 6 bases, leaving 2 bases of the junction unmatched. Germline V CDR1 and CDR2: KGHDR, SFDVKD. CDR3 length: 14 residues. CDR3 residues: CATSRTGNTGELFF. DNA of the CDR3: TGTGCCACCAGTCGGACAGGAAACACCGGGGAGCTGTTTTTT.